This T cell receptor beta chain was recovered during a study of blood T cell repertoires in COVID-19. On the study more broadly: Sites in the United States, Italy and Spain provided acute and convalescent COVID-19 samples. Sources were T cells, B-cell-depleted T cells, or PBMCs; the material itself was cDNA or gDNA.

This clone was counted a few times. Original analysis: Estimated nucleated cell counts came from reference gene primer amplification. The protocol was immunoSEQ multiplex PCR, while the TCRdb copy is restricted to in-frame clones and leaves out a portion. V and J calls and clone size are copied from that table; D and trimming were computed from the DNA. The repertoire has roughly 150,000 clones, more than 75% of them found once; the top ten carry 18%. The CDR3 is 15 amino acids. Per germline, CDR1 SGDLS and CDR2 YYNGEE. Trimming left V 6 bases short and J 1 base short, with 16 bases between. The clonotype originates from a man in his sixties with active or convalescent COVID-19. V and J are TRBV9 and TRBJ1-1; D gene ambiguous. Sequences were obtained from peripheral blood. CDR3 nucleotides: TGTGCCAGCAAGCCCCGGAGGGATACGAACACTGAAGCTTTCTTT. Protein product: CASKPRRDTNTEAFF.